The next 26 T cell receptor beta chains were all read from a single sample in a study of T cell clonality in common variable immunodeficiency (dated by TCRdb to between 2015 and 2017). The investigation overall reported the following: Fewer deletions and N-nucleotide insertions were reportedly observed in CVID TCRbeta sequences, and highly modified clones with 13 or more V deletions were reportedly absent from CVID TCRbeta sequences.

The library came from the immunoSEQ multiplex PCR assay. TCRdb provides this immuneACCESS table in a form limited to in-frame rearrangements. Some clones are lacking; in checked studies, under half of them reflect an unresolved V gene, and why the rest are absent is not known. The table gives roughly 3,100 clones for this sample, with none occurring only once. The ten largest clones represent 25% of the sample. No antigen has been identified for these receptors. The sequencing input was peripheral blood mononuclear cells. The receptors were sampled from a human donor with common variable immunodeficiency.

This clone was counted a few times. Read sequence stops 3 residues before the CDR3 end, and the germline J gene provides the missing end. This chain connects TRBV18 to TRBJ1-1; tentatively, D is TRBD1 (5 bases). Trimming pared 3 bases from V and 5 bases from J, leaving 22 bases between. The CDR3 runs 17 residues. Looked up from germline, CDR1 is KGHSH and CDR2 is LQKENI. CDR3 protein: CASSPRRTGEKGTEAFF. CDR3 DNA (partial): TGTGCCAGCTCACCTCGGCGTACAGGCGAAAAGGGGACTGAA.

This clone has only a few counts. The DNA read from the CDR3 is TGTGCCAGTACCCAAGGCGGGACTAGGGGGGAGGGACAGCCC. It yields the protein CASTQGGTRGEGQP. The entire CDR3 protein reads CASTQGGTRGEGQPQHF. The rearrangement links TRBV19 to TRBJ1-5, with a tentative D call TRBD1 (6 bases). With the read ending 3 residues before the CDR3 end, the germline J gene is used to fill in that end. Germline V gene lookup returns CDR1 LNHDA and CDR2 SQIVND (reference sequence). V shed 7 bases and J shed 7 bases, with 26 bases lying between them. The CDR3 runs 17 residues.

This clone was picked up a small number of times. With the read ending 3 residues before the CDR3 end, the germline J gene is used to fill in that end. V gene TRBV18 combines with J gene TRBJ2-6, with D unresolved. CDR3 size: 15 residues. V was shortened by 0 bases and J by 4 bases, with 7 bases between the two germline ends. Germline values: CDR1 KGHSH, CDR2 LQKENI. Here the CDR3 reads CASSPPNYGANVLTF. The covered CDR3 bases are TGTGCCAGCTCACCACCTAACTACGGGGCCAACGTC.

A remark on this clone: The CDR3 goes on 3 residues after the read ends, and that part is filled in from the germline J gene. The same CDR3 also results from other DNA sequences found in this sample. V is TRBV7-2 and J is TRBJ2-1; D uncertain. The CDR3 sequence is 12 residues long. Germline CDR1 and CDR2: SGHTA and FQGNSA. V was clipped by 3 bases and J by 7 bases, with 7 bases between them. The sequenced CDR3 bases are TGTGCCAGCAGCTTTAGGGCGAATGAG. This gives the protein CASSFRANE. The entire CDR3 is CASSFRANEQFF.

Comment on this clone: The junction departs from the called germline gene at one end, perhaps through a read error. Coverage ceases 3 residues before the CDR3 finishes, and the germline J gene fills in the end. V and J are TRBV19 and TRBJ1-3; D remains unclear. The CDR3 sequence is 14 residues long. Germline V gives CDR1 LNHDA, CDR2 SQIVND (reference sequence). This CDR3 reads CASRIVAAGNTIYF. Incomplete CDR3 DNA: TGTGCCAGTAGGATAGTGGCAGCTGGAAACACC. The complete variable domain, with remaining parts taken from reference TRBV19 and TRBJ1-3, reads DGGITQSPKYLFRKEGQNVTLSCEQNLNHDAMYWYRQDPGQGLRLIYYSQIVNDFQKGDIAEGYSVSREKKESFPLTVTSAQKNPTAFYLCASRIVAAGNTIYFGEGSWLTVV.

As concerns this clone: The read terminates 3 residues before the CDR3 end, so the remaining end is supplied by the germline J gene. This chain joins TRBV7-2 and TRBJ2-1; the D gene is possibly TRBD1 (6 bases). Trimming took off 5 bases at V and 9 bases at J, with 14 bases between the two ends. The germline V gene has CDR1 SGHTA and CDR2 FQGNSA. CDR3 length: 13 residues. The CDR3 region is CASSLPPGVEQFF. The sequenced part of the CDR3 DNA is TGTGCCAGCAGCCTCCCGCCAGGGGTTGAG.

This clone was seen only a few times. The sequence runs out 3 residues before the end of the CDR3; the remainder is reconstructed from the germline J gene. This chain connects TRBV7-2 to TRBJ2-1; 8 bases agree with TRBD1. The CDR3 is 14 amino acids. Germline CDR1 SGHTA, CDR2 FQGNSA. V lost 1 base, J lost 9 bases, and 5 bases stayed unmatched. The CDR3 sequence: CASSLVAGTGEQFF. Incomplete CDR3 DNA: TGTGCCAGCAGCTTAGTTGCGGGGACAGGTGAG. The entire variable domain, with the rest obtained from reference TRBV7-2 and TRBJ2-1, is as follows: GAGVSQSPSNKVTEKGKDVELRCDPISGHTALYWYRQSLGQGLEFLIYFQGNSAPDKSGLPSDRFSAERTGGSVSTLTIQRTQQEDSAVYLCASSLVAGTGEQFFGPGTRLTVL.

To note about this clone: Read data end 3 residues before the CDR3 end; the end is taken from the germline J gene. V gene TRBV19 combines with J gene TRBJ1-2; possibly TRBD1 for D (6 bases). The CDR3 contains 15 residues. Looked up from germline, CDR1 is LNHDA and CDR2 is SQIVND (reference sequence). Trimming stripped 5 bases from V and 2 bases from J, with 15 bases between. CDR3 region: CASSPRRGSNYGYTF. CDR3 DNA (partial): TGTGCCAGTAGTCCCCGGAGGGGGTCGAACTATGGC.

This clone was picked up a small number of times. From the germline J gene comes the end of the CDR3, since the read stops 3 residues before it. The chain couples TRBV29-1 to TRBJ2-7, with TRBD1 as a possible D gene (5 bases). The V end was cut by 6 bases, the J end by 3 bases, with 9 bases between. This CDR3 comprises 11 residues. Germline CDR1 reads SQVTM; CDR2 reads ANQGSEA. The CDR3: CSVGESYEQYF. The part of the CDR3 DNA that was read is TGCAGCGTAGGGGAAAGCTACGAG.

As concerns this clone: With the read ending 3 residues before the CDR3 end, the germline J gene is used to fill in that end. The gene calls are TRBV18 and TRBJ1-1; D may be TRBD1 (5 bases). The CDR3 runs to 14 residues. Germline lookup yields CDR1 KGHSH and CDR2 LQKENI. Deletions cut 0 bases from V and 5 bases from J, with 10 bases between. The CDR3 reads CASSPPPGRTEAFF. The CDR3 bases that were read are TGTGCCAGCTCACCACCGCCAGGGAGAACTGAA.

This clone was seen a few times. The read stops 3 residues short of the end of the CDR3; the missing end is completed from the germline J gene. The chain employs TRBV19 and TRBJ2-2, with D tentatively TRBD2 (6 bases). The germline CDR1 and CDR2 sequences are LNHDA and SQIVND (reference sequence). CDR3 size: 15 residues. Trimming took off 6 bases at V and 1 base at J, with 12 bases between the two ends. Incomplete CDR3 DNA: TGTGCCAGTAGCCTTCGAGCGGGGAACACCGGGGAG. This codes for CASSLRAGNTGE. The CDR3 as a whole reads CASSLRAGNTGELFF.

A note on this clone: The CDR3 extends 3 residues past the end of the read, so its final part is completed from the germline J gene. This CDR3 is also generated by other DNA sequences in the sample. V is TRBV18 and J is TRBJ2-1; 14 bases fit TRBD2. The CDR3 loop spans 18 amino acids. CDR1 is KGHSH and CDR2 is LQKENI in the germline V gene. The J segment lost 6 bases and the V segment lost 1 base, leaving 8 bases of the junction unmatched. The covered CDR3 bases are TGTGCCAGCTCACCACGACTAGCGGGGGGGGATTCTCCCAATGAG. Amino acid sequence: CASSPRLAGGDSPNE. The full CDR3 reads CASSPRLAGGDSPNEQFF.

This clone was counted a few times. The CDR3 goes on 3 residues after the read ends, and that part is filled in from the germline J gene. The J gene is TRBJ2-1, the V gene TRBV5-1; no firm D call. CDR3 length equals 13 residues. Trimming took off 0 bases at V and 5 bases at J, with 6 bases between the two ends. CDR1 is SGHRS and CDR2 is YFSETQ in the germline V gene. The CDR3 DNA, read in part, is TGCGCCAGCAGCTTGGAACTCAACAATGAG. Its translation: CASSLELNNE. The CDR3 reads in full as CASSLELNNEQFF.

This clone was picked up a small number of times. The read ends 3 residues before the CDR3 terminus; that terminus is restored from the germline J gene. This chain links TRBV18 with TRBJ2-1; TRBD2 matches at 9 bases. V shed 3 bases, J shed 7 bases, and the junction held 16 bases outside the gene matches. Germline V gene data show CDR1 as KGHSH and CDR2 as LQKENI. The CDR3 runs to 18 residues. CDR3 DNA, as far as it was read: TGTGCCAGCTCACCTCGGGGCGGGGGGGCTTCGGCACGAAATGAG. This translates into CASSPRGGGASARNE. The full CDR3 sequence reads CASSPRGGGASARNEQFF.

This clone appeared a few times. The read is 3 residues too short to cover the CDR3 end, so that end is filled in from the germline J gene. The rearrangement links TRBV5-5 to TRBJ1-5; D perhaps matches TRBD1 (5 bases). From germline, CDR1 is SGHKS and CDR2 YYEKEE (reference sequence). The CDR3 runs to 15 residues. V was clipped by 2 bases and J by 6 bases, with 15 bases between them. The CDR3 bases that were read are TGTGCCAGCAGCTTCGGGAGAGGGGCTGGTCAGCCC. It encodes CASSFGRGAGQP. The entire CDR3 is CASSFGRGAGQPQHF.

As to this clone: The CDR3 end falls 3 residues outside the read, so it is completed with the germline J gene. The V and J genes are TRBV2 and TRBJ1-2, with D tentatively TRBD1 (5 bases). Germline CDR1 is SNHLY and CDR2 is FYNNEI. Trimming pared 1 base from V and 4 bases from J, leaving 13 bases between. The length of the CDR3 is 15 residues. CDR3 DNA, as far as it was read: TGTGCCAGCAGTGAAGGGTTCCAGGGCCTCTATGGC. As protein: CASSEGFQGLYG. The entire CDR3 is CASSEGFQGLYGYTF.

A few counts support this clone. Sequencing ends 3 residues short of the CDR3 end; the germline J gene provides the rest. The chain couples TRBV5-1 to TRBJ1-1, with TRBD1 as a possible D gene (5 bases). Germline V lookup: CDR1 SGHRS, CDR2 YFSETQ. The CDR3 totals 13 residues. With 6 bases removed from V and 3 bases from J, the gap between germline ends came to 12 bases. The CDR3 sequence: CASKRGGDTEAFF. CDR3 DNA (partial): TGCGCCAGCAAGAGGGGAGGGGACACTGAA.

In the case of this clone: The read finishes 3 residues shy of the CDR3 end, and the germline J gene is used to complete it. V gene TRBV18 combines with J gene TRBJ1-5, with 7 bases that match TRBD1. CDR3 length: 15 amino acids. The V gene end was trimmed by 3 bases and the J gene end by 5 bases; junction bases not matched to a gene: 7. CDR1 and CDR2 (germline): KGHSH, LQKENI. Incomplete CDR3 DNA: TGTGCCAGCTCACCTACAGGGGTTAACGATCAGCCC. Translation gives CASSPTGVNDQP. The full-length CDR3 reads as CASSPTGVNDQPQHF.

CDR3 amino acids: CASSDIAGGWEKLFF. The DNA read from the CDR3 is TGTGCCAGCAGTGATATCGCGGGGGGTTGGGAAAAA. The chain is built from TRBV2 and TRBJ1-4; perhaps TRBD1 as D (5 bases). The CDR3 end is not reached by the read, which stops 3 residues before it; the germline J gene fills it in. This CDR3 is built from 15 residues. Germline V gives CDR1 SNHLY, CDR2 FYNNEI. The V and J ends lost 3 bases and 8 bases respectively, with 16 bases between them.

This clone was picked up a small number of times. The CDR3 end is not reached by the read, which stops 3 residues before it; the germline J gene fills it in. The chain is built from TRBV7-9 and TRBJ1-2, with 7 positions matching TRBD1. Germline V lookup: CDR1 SEHNR, CDR2 FQNEAQ (reference sequence). Losses at the gene ends were 3 bases for V and 5 bases for J; bases not matched to a gene: 3. The CDR3 sequence is 13 residues long. CDR3 bases read: TGTGCCAGCAGCTTGACAGGGTTTTATGGC. This translates into CASSLTGFYG. The full CDR3 is CASSLTGFYGYTF.

A remark on this clone: The CDR3 goes on 3 residues after the read ends, and that part is filled in from the germline J gene. The chain has TRBV2 and TRBJ2-3; possible D gene TRBD2, 6 bases. Per germline, CDR1 SNHLY and CDR2 FYNNEI. CDR3 size: 13 residues. The ends were cut back, 3 bases at V and 3 bases at J, with 7 bases in the middle. This chain's CDR3 is CASSESGTDTQYF. CDR3 DNA (partial): TGTGCCAGCAGTGAGAGCGGGACAGATACG.

This clone was recorded a few times. The CDR3 extends 3 residues past the end of the read, so its final part is completed from the germline J gene. The chain joins TRBV18 to TRBJ2-5, with D unclear. This CDR3 region has 14 residues. The V gene lost 2 bases and the J gene lost 1 base, with 8 bases spanning the gap. Germline lookup yields CDR1 KGHSH and CDR2 LQKENI. The covered CDR3 bases are TGTGCCAGCTCACCATCGACTCTCCAAGAGACC. Amino acids: CASSPSTLQET. The complete CDR3 protein is CASSPSTLQETQYF.

There are many counts of this clone. The read ends 3 residues before the CDR3 terminus; that terminus is restored from the germline J gene. The rearrangement links TRBV20-1 to TRBJ2-3, with TRBD2 identical over 11 bases. Trimming removed 3 bases from V and 6 bases from J; junction bases left unmatched: 8. This CDR3 is 15 amino acids long. Germline-derived CDR1 and CDR2 are DFQATT and SNEGSKA (reference sequence). CDR3 in amino acids: CSASQRTSGQDTQYF. The sequenced part of the CDR3 DNA is TGCAGTGCTAGTCAGCGGACTAGCGGGCAGGATACG.

Ten or more counts support this clone. The read comes to an end 3 residues before the CDR3 does, leaving the germline J gene to fill in the end. The gene calls are TRBV18 and TRBJ2-1; 7 positions match TRBD2. CDR3 length equals 15 residues. V trimming: 3 bases; J trimming: 4 bases; junction bases outside the gene matches: 6. CDR1 is KGHSH, CDR2 LQKENI, per germline. CDR3 residues: CASSPDRTRYNEQFF. CDR3 bases read: TGTGCCAGCTCACCGGATAGGACTAGGTACAATGAG.

As concerns this clone: The read is 3 residues too short to cover the CDR3 end, so that end is filled in from the germline J gene. The rearrangement uses TRBV7-9 and TRBJ1-2; the D gene is possibly TRBD1 (5 bases). Trimming took off 6 bases at V and 6 bases at J, with 11 bases between the two ends. The germline CDR1 and CDR2 sequences are SEHNR and FQNEAQ (reference sequence). The CDR3 length is 12 residues. The CDR3 loop reads CASRIGGDGYTF. CDR3 DNA, as far as it was read: TGTGCCAGCAGAATCGGGGGAGATGGC.

This clone was counted only a few times. The read stops 3 residues short of the end of the CDR3; the missing end is completed from the germline J gene. The chain combines TRBV2 with TRBJ2-5; D is possibly TRBD2 (5 bases). The CDR3 spans 12 residues. Germline values: CDR1 SNHLY, CDR2 FYNNEI. The CDR3 here is CASSATIETQYF. The CDR3 DNA, read in part, is TGTGCCAGCAGTGCGACTATAGAAACC.